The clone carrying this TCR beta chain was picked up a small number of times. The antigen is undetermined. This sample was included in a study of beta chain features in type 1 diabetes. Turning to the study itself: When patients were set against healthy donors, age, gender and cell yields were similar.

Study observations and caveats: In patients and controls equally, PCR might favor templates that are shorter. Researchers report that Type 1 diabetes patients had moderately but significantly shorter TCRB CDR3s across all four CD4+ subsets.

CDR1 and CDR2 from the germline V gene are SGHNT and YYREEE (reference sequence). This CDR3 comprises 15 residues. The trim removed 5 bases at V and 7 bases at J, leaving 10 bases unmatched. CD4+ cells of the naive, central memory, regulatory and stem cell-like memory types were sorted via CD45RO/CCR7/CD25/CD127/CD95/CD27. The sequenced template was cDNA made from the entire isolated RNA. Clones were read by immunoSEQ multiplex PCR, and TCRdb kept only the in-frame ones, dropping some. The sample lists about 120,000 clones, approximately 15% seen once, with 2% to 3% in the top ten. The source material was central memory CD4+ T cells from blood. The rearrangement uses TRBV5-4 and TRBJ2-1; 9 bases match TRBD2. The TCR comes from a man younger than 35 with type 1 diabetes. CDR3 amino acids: CASSYSGTSINEQFF. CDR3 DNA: TGTGCCAGCAGTTACTCCGGGACTAGCATTAATGAGCAGTTCTTC.